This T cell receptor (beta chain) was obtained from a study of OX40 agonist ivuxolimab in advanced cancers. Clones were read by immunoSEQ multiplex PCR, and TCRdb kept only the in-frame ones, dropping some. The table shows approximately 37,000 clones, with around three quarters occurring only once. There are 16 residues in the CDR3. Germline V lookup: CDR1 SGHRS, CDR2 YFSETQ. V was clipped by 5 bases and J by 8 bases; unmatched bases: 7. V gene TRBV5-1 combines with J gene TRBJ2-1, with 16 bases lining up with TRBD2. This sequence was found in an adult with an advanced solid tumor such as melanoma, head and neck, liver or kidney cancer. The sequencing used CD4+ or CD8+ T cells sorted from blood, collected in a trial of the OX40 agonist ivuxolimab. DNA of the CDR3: TGCGCCAGCAGGCCCGGGACTAGCGGGGGGGCGCATGAGCAGTTCTTC. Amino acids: CASRPGTSGGAHEQFF.